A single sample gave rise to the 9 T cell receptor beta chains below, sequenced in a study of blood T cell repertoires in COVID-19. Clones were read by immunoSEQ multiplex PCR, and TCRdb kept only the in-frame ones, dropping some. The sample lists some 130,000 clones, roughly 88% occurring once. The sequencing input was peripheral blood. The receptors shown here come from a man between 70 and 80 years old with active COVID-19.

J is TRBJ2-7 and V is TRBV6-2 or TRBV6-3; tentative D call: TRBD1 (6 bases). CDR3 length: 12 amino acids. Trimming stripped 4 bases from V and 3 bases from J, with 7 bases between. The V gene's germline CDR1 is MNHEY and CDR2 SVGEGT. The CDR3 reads CASSLDSYEQYF. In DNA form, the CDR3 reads TGTGCCAGCAGTTTGGACAGCTACGAGCAGTACTTC.

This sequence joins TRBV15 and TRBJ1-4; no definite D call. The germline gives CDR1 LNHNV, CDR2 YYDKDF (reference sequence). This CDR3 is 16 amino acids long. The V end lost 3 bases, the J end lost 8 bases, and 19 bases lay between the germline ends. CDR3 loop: CATSSLAGGILEKLFF. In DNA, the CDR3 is TGTGCCACCAGCAGCCTGGCGGGAGGGATTTTGGAAAAACTGTTTTTT.

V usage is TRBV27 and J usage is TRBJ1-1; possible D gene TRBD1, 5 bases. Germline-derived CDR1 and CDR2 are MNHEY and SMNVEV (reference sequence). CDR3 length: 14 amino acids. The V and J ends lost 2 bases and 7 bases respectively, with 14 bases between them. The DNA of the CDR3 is TGTGCCAGCAGTTTAGCGGGGCGGTTGGTTGAAGCTTTCTTT. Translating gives CASSLAGRLVEAFF.

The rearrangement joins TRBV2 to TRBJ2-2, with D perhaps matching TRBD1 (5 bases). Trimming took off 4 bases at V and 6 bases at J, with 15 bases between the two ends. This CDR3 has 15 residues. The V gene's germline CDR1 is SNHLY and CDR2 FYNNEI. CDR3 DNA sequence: TGTGCCAGCAGTGGAGAAGGCAGGGTAGCCGGGGAGCTGTTTTTT. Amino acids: CASSGEGRVAGELFF. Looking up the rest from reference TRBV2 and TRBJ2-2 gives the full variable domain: EPEVTQTPSHQVTQMGQEVILRCVPISNHLYFYWYRQILGQKVEFLVSFYNNEISEKSEIFDDQFSVERPDGSNFTLKIRSTKLEDSAMYFCASSGEGRVAGELFFGEGSRLTVL.

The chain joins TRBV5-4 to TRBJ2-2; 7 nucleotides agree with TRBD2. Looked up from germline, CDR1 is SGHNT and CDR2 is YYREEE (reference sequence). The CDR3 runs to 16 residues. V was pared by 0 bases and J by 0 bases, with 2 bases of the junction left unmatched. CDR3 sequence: CASSLALAPNTGELFF. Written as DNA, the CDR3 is TGTGCCAGCAGCTTGGCACTAGCGCCGAACACCGGGGAGCTGTTTTTT.

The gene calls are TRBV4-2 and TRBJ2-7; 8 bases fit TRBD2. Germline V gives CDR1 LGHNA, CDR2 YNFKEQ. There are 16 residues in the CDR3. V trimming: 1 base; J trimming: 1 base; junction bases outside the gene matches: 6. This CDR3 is CASSQGAGGSSYEQYF. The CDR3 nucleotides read TGTGCCAGCAGCCAAGGGGCGGGAGGCTCATCCTACGAGCAGTACTTC.

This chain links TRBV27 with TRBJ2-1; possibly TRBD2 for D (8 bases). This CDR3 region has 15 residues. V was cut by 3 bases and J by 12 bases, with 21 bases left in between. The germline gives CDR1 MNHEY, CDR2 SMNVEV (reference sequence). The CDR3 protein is CASSLKGAGGGWQFF. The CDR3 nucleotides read TGTGCCAGCAGTTTGAAGGGGGCGGGAGGCGGATGGCAGTTCTTC.

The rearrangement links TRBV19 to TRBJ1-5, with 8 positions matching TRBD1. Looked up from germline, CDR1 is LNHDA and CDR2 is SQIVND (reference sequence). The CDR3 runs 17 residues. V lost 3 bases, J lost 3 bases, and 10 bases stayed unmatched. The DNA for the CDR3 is TGTGCCAGTAGTATGGGGGTAAGGACAGGGTCCAATCAGCCCCAGCATTTT. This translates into CASSMGVRTGSNQPQHF.

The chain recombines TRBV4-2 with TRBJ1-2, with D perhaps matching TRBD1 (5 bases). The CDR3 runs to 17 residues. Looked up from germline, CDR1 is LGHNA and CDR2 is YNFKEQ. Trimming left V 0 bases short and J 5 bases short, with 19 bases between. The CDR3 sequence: CASSQEGIPAGRYGYTF. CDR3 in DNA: TGTGCCAGCAGCCAAGAAGGTATTCCGGCAGGGAGGTATGGCTACACCTTC.